A selection of T cell receptor beta chains follows, all from one sample in a study of shared clonotypes between healthy human individuals. Clones were read by immunoSEQ multiplex PCR, and TCRdb kept only the in-frame ones, dropping some. The data contain 2,500,000 or so clones, approximately 93% of them singletons. Input material: naive CD4+ T cells from PBMCs. The receptors stem from a man younger than 35 in good health. Some clones in this sample may be carry-over from other donors' samples. The CDR3 runs from the conserved cysteine through the conserved F or W. The D gene is left open where the match is weak. Size tells how often a clone was seen (once, few, many) or the class of an expanded clone, and some rows leave it out.

cdr3_aa cdr3_nt j_call v_call d_call clone_size
CASSLAGQTNTEAFF TGCGCCAGCAGCTTGGCCGGGCAGACGAACACTGAAGCTTTCTTT TRBJ1-1 TRBV5-1 - -
CASASGSTDTQYF TGTGCCAGCGCTAGCGGGAGCACAGATACGCAGTATTTT TRBJ2-3 TRBV7-3 TRBD2 -
CASSLTTNEKLFF TGCGCCAGCAGCTTGACCACTAATGAAAAACTGTTTTTT TRBJ1-4 TRBV5-1 - -
CSVGGGRTNTGELFF TGCAGCGTAGGGGGCGGGAGAACGAACACCGGGGAGCTGTTTTTT TRBJ2-2 TRBV29-1 - -
CASSPGTGAFPGEETQYF TGCGCCAGCAGCCCGGGGACAGGAGCGTTCCCGGGGGAAGAGACCCAGTACTTC TRBJ2-5 TRBV4-1 TRBD1 once
CATRQNQPQHF TGTGCCACGAGACAGAATCAGCCCCAGCATTTT TRBJ1-5 TRBV7-9 - -
CASSDPYYGYTF TGTGCCAGCAGTGACCCGTACTATGGCTACACCTTC TRBJ1-2 TRBV6-4 - -
CSVPSSGSDTDTQYF TGCAGCGTCCCCTCGAGCGGGAGCGACACAGATACGCAGTATTTT TRBJ2-3 TRBV29-1 TRBD2 -
CASSLEAGGYSEQFF TGTGCCAGCAGCTTAGAGGCGGGAGGGTATAGTGAGCAGTTCTTC TRBJ2-1 TRBV7-6 TRBD2 -
CAIGSGYGYTF TGTGCTATCGGGTCGGGCTATGGCTACACCTTC TRBJ1-2 TRBV12-5 - few
CASSFEAGANVLTF TGTGCCAGCAGTTTTGAAGCTGGGGCCAACGTCCTGACTTTC TRBJ2-6 TRBV28 - once
CASSDSSGSSYNEQFF TGTGCCAGCAGTGACTCTAGCGGAAGCTCCTACAATGAGCAGTTCTTC TRBJ2-1 TRBV2 TRBD2 -
CASSLEGTSAYEQYF TGCGCCAGCAGCTTGGAGGGGACTAGTGCCTACGAGCAGTACTTC TRBJ2-7 TRBV5-1 TRBD2 once
CASRPTGGSESTEAFF TGTGCCAGCAGGCCTACAGGGGGTTCCGAAAGTACTGAAGCTTTCTTT TRBJ1-1 TRBV7-9 TRBD1 -
CAISDSDGTRAYTF TGTGCCATCAGTGATTCGGACGGTACAAGGGCCTACACCTTC TRBJ1-2 TRBV10-3 - -
CASSGGSGGWTDTQYF TGTGCCAGCAGTGGGGGCTCAGGGGGTTGGACAGATACGCAGTATTTT TRBJ2-3 TRBV6-1 TRBD1 -
CACYRTGGNTIYF TGTGCCTGTTACCGGACAGGGGGAAACACCATATATTTT TRBJ1-3 TRBV30 TRBD1 -
CASRRTGDRLEQYF TGTGCCAGCAGACGGACAGGGGACCGTCTGGAGCAGTACTTC TRBJ2-7 TRBV28 TRBD1 once
CASSSRQGSQPQHF TGTGCCAGCAGTTCCCGACAGGGTAGTCAGCCCCAGCATTTT TRBJ1-5 TRBV27 TRBD1 -